This TCR beta chain comes out of a study of T cells in Graves' hyperthyroidism and ophthalmopathy. Findings and limits, study-wide: The model foresaw ophthalmopathy a median roughly 6.5 months prior to onset.

Diagnoses used clinical symptoms, serum thyroxine and TRAb, thyroid ultrasound and orbital computed tomography. Authors of the study amplified TCR beta CDR3 regions from RNA transcripts. The HTBI primer set was used in a first-round RT-PCR of the TCR CDR3. TCRdb reanalysed the multiplex PCR reads using MiXCR and keeps one entry per CDR3 protein. This table holds about 350,000 distinct CDR3 sequences, 15% to 20% found once. This clonotype showed up just a few times. Its antigen is unknown. One junction end disagrees with the germline gene, perhaps due to a read error. The CDR3 contains 14 residues. Germline V gene lookup returns CDR1 MDHEN and CDR2 SYDVKM.

Sequencing used blood. The sequence was collected from a woman in her forties with Graves' ophthalmopathy. The V call is TRBV28, the J call TRBJ1-6, with D unresolved. The CDR3 DNA sequence: TGTGCCAGCTGTTTATCCCGGGGTTCATCAACCCTCCACTTT. This translates into CASCLSRGSSTLHF.